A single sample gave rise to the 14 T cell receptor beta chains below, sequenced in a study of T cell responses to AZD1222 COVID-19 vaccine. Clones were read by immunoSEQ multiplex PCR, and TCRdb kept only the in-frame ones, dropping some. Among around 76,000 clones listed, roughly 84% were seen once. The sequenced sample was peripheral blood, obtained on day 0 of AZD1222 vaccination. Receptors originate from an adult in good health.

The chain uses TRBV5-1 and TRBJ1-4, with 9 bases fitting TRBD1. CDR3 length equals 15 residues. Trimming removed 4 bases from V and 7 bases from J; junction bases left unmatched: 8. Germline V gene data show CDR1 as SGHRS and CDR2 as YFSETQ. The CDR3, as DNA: TGCGCCAGCAGCCCACGGGACAGGGACATTGAAAAACTGTTTTTT. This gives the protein CASSPRDRDIEKLFF. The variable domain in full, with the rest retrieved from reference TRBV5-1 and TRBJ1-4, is KAGVTQTPRYLIKTRGQQVTLSCSPISGHRSVSWYQQTPGQGLQFLFEYFSETQRNKGNFPGRFSGRQFSNSRSEMNVSTLELGDSALYLCASSPRDRDIEKLFFGSGTQLSVL.

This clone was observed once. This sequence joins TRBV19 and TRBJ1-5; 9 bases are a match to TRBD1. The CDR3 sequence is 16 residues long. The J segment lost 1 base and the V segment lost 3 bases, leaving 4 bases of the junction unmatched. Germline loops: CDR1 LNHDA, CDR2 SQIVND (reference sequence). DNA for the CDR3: TGTGCCAGTAGTATTGGGACAGGGTACAGCAATCAGCCCCAGCATTTT. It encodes CASSIGTGYSNQPQHF.

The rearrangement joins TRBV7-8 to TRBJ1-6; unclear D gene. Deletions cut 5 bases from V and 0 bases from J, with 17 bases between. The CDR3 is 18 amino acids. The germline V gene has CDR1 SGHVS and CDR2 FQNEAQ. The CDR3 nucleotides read TGTGCCAGCAGCCCCTTAGTAGGGATCGGCTCCTATAATTCACCCCTCCACTTT. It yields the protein CASSPLVGIGSYNSPLHF.

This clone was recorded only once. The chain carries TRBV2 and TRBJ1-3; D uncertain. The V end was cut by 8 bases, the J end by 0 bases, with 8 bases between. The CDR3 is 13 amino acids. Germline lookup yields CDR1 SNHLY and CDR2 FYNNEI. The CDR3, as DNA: TGTGCCAGCCGCCGGGACTCTGGAAACACCATATATTTT. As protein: CASRRDSGNTIYF.

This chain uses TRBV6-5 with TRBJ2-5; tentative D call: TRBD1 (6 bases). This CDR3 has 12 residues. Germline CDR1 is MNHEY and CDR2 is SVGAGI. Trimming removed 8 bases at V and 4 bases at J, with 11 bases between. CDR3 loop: CASGRRGETQYF. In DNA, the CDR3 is TGTGCCAGCGGGCGCAGGGGAGAGACCCAGTACTTC.

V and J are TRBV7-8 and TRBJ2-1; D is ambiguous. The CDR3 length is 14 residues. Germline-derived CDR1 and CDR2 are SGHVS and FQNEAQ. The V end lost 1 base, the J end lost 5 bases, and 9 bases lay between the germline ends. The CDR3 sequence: CASSLDIRNNEQFF. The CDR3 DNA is TGTGCCAGCAGCTTAGACATTAGGAACAATGAGCAGTTCTTC.

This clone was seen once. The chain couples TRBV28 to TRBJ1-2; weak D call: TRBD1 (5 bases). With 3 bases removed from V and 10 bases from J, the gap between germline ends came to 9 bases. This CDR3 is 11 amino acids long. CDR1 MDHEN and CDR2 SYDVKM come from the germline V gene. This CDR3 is CASSLVGVYTF. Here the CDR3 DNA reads TGTGCCAGCAGTTTGGTAGGGGTCTACACCTTC.

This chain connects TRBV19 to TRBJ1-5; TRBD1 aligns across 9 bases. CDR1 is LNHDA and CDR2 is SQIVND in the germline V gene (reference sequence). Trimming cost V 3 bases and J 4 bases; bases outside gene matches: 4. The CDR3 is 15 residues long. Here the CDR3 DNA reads TGTGCCAGTAGTATCGCGGACAGGGGAAATCAGCCCCAGCATTTT. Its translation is CASSIADRGNQPQHF.

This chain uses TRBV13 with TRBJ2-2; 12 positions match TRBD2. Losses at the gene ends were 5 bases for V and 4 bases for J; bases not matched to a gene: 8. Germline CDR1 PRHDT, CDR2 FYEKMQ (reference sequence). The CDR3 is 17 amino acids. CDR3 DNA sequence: TGTGCCAGCAGCACCCGGGGGGGACTAGCGGGCACCGGGGAGCTGTTTTTT. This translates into CASSTRGGLAGTGELFF.

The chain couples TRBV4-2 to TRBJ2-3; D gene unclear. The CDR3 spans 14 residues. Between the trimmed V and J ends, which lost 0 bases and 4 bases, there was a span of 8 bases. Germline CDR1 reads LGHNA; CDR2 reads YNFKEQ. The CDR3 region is CASSQESNPDTQYF. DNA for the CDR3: TGTGCCAGCAGCCAAGAATCTAATCCAGATACGCAGTATTTT.

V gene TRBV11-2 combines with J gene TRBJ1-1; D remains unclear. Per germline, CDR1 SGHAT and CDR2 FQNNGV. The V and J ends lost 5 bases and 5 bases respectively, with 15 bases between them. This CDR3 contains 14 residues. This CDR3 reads CASSPDSVRTEAFF. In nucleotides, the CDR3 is TGTGCCAGCAGCCCAGACTCGGTGCGGACTGAAGCTTTCTTT.

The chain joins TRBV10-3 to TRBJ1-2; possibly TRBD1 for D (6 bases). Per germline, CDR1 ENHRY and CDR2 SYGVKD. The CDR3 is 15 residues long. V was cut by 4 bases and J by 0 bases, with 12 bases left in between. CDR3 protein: CAISAPQGSNYGYTF. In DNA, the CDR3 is TGTGCCATCAGTGCCCCACAGGGATCTAACTATGGCTACACCTTC.

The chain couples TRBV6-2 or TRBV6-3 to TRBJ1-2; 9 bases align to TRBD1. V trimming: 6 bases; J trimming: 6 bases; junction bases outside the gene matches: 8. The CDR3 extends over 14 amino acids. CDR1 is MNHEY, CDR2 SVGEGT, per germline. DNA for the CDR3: TGTGCCAGCAGCGACCCGACAGGGGGAAATGGCTACACCTTC. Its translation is CASSDPTGGNGYTF.

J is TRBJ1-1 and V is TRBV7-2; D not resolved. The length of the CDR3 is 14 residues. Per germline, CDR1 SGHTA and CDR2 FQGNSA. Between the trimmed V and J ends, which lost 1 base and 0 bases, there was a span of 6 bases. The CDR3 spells CASSLDNMNTEAFF. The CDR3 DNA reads TGTGCCAGCAGCTTAGACAACATGAACACTGAAGCTTTCTTT.